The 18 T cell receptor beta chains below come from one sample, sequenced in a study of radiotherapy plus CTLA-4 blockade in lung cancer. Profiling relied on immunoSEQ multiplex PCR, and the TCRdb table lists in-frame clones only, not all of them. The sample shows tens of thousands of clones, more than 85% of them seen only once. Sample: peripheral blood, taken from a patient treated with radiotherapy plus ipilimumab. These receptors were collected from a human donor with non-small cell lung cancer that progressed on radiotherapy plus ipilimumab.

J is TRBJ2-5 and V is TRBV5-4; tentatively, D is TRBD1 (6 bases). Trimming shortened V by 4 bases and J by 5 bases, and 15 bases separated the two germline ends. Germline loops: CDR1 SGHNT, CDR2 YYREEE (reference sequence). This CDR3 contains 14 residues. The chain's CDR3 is CASSLQGPGETQYF. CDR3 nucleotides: TGTGCCAGCAGCCTACAGGGTCCGGGGGAGACCCAGTACTTC. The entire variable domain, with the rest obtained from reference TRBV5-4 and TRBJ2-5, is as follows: ETGVTQSPTHLIKTRGQQVTLRCSSQSGHNTVSWYQQALGQGPQFIFQYYREEENGRGNFPPRFSGLQFPNYSSELNVNALELDDSALYLCASSLQGPGETQYFGPGTRLLVL.

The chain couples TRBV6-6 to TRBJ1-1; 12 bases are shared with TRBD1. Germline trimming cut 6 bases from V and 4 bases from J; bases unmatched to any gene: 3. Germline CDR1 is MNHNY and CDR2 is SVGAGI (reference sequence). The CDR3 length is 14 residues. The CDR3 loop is CASSLGQGATEAFF. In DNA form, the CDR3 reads TGTGCCAGCAGCCTGGGACAGGGGGCCACTGAAGCTTTCTTT.

The CDR3: CASRGLTGQGLREQYF. The CDR3 DNA reads as TGTGCCAGCAGAGGCCTTACGGGACAGGGATTGAGGGAGCAGTACTTC. The rearrangement uses TRBV6-6 and TRBJ2-7; 9 bases align to TRBD1. The germline gives CDR1 MNHNY, CDR2 SVGAGI (reference sequence). The V and J ends lost 6 bases and 7 bases, in that order; junction bases with no gene match: 16. The CDR3 covers 16 residues.

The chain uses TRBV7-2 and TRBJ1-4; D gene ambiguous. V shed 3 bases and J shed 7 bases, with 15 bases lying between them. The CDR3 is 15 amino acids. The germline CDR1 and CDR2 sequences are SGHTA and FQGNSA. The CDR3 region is CASSFITGLGEKLFF. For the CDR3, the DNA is TGTGCCAGCAGCTTTATTACGGGGTTGGGTGAAAAACTGTTTTTT.

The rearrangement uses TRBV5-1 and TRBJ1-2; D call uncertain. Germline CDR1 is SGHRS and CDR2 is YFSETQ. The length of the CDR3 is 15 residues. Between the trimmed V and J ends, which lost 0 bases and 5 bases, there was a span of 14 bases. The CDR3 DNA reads TGCGCCAGCAGCTTGGTGACAAGCGCTCCTTATGGCTACACCTTC. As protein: CASSLVTSAPYGYTF.

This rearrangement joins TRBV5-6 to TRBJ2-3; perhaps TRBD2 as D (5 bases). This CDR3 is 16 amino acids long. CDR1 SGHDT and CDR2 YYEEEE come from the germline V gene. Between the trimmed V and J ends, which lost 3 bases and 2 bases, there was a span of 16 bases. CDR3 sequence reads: CASSSTGIWDTDTQYF. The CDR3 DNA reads TGTGCCAGCAGCTCTACCGGGATATGGGACACAGATACGCAGTATTTT.

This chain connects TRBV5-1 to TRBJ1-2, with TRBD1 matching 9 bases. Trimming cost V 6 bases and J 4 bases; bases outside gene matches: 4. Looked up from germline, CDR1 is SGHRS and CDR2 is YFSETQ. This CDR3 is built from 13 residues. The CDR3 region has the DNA TGCGCCAGCAACACAGGGGGCCCCTATGGCTACACCTTC. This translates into CASNTGGPYGYTF.

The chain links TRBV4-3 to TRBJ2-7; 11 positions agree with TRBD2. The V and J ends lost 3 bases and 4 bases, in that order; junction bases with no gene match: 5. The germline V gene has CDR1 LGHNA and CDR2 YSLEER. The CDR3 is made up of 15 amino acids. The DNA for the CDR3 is TGCGCCAGCAGCCAGGGGACTAGCGGAGCGTACGAGCAGTACTTC. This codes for CASSQGTSGAYEQYF.

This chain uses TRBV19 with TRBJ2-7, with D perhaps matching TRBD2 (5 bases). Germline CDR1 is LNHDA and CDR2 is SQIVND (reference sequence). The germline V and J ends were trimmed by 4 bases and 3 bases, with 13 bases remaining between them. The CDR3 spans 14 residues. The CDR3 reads CASSRSEASYEQYF. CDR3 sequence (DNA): TGTGCCAGTAGTAGGTCGGAGGCCAGCTACGAGCAGTACTTC.

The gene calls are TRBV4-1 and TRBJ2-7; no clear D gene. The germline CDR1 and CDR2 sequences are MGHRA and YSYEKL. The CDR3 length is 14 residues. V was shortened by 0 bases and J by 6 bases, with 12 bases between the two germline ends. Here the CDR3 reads CASSQEGYLGEQYF. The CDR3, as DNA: TGCGCCAGCAGCCAAGAAGGGTATTTAGGCGAGCAGTACTTC.

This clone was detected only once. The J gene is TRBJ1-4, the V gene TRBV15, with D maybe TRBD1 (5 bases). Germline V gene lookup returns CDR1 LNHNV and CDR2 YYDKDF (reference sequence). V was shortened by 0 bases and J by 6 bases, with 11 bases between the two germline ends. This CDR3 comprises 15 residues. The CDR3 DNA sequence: TGTGCCACCAGCAGAGATCAAGGGGCGCATGAAAAACTGTTTTTT. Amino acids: CATSRDQGAHEKLFF.

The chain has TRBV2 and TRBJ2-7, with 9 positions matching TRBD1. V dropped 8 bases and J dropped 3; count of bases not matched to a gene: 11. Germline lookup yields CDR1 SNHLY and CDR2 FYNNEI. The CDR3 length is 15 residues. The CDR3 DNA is TGTGCCAGCCTCATCTCCGACAGGGGGAACTACGAGCAGTACTTC. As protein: CASLISDRGNYEQYF.

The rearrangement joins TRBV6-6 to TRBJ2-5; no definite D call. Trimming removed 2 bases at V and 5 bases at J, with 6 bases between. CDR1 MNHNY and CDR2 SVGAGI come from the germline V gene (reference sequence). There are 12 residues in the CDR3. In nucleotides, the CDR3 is TGTGCCAGCAGTTACGTTGGGGAGACCCAGTACTTC. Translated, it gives CASSYVGETQYF.

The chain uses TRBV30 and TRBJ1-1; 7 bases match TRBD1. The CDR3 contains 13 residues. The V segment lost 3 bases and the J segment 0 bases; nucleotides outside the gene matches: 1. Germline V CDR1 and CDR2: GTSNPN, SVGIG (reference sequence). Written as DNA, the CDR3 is TGTGCCTGGAGGACAGGGTTGAACACTGAAGCTTTCTTT. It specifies CAWRTGLNTEAFF.

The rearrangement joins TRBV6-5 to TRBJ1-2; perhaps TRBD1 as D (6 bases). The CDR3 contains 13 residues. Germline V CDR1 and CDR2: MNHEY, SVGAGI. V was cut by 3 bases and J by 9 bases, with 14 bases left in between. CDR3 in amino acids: CASSYIADSSYTF. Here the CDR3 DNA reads TGTGCCAGCAGTTATATCGCGGACAGTAGCTACACCTTC.

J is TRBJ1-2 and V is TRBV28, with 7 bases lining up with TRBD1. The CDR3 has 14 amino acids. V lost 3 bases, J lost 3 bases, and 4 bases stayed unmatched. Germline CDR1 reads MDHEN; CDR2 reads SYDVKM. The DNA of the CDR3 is TGTGCCAGCAGTTTTGGGCAGGGGGACTATGGCTACACCTTC. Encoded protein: CASSFGQGDYGYTF.

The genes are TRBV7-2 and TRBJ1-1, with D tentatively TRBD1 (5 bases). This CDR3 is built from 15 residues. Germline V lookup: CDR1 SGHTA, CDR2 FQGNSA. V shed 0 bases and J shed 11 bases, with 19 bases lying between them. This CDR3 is CASSLAVGGLFGAFF. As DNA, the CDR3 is TGTGCCAGCAGCTTAGCGGTCGGGGGTTTGTTTGGCGCTTTCTTT.

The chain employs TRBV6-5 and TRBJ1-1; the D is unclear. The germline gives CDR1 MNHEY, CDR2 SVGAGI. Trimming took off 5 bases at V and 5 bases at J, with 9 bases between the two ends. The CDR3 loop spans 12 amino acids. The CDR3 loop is CASSGPGTEAFF. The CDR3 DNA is TGTGCCAGCAGTGGACCCGGGACTGAAGCTTTCTTT.